A single sample is the source of the 6 T cell receptor beta chains below, sequenced in a study of T cell responses to AZD1222 COVID-19 vaccine. The repertoire was sequenced with immunoSEQ multiplex PCR; TCRdb's copy has only in-frame clones and lacks some. The repertoire includes 90,000 to 120,000 clones, approximately 89% of them detected once, and 3.1% sits in the top ten. The specimen comprised peripheral blood, sampled on day 0 of MenACWY control vaccination. These receptors all stem from an adult in good health.

This sequence joins TRBV14 and TRBJ2-7; D gene unclear. Per germline, CDR1 SGHDN and CDR2 FVKESK. Trimming cost V 3 bases and J 6 bases, with 24 bases left between them. CDR3 size: 17 residues. In nucleotides, the CDR3 is TGTGCCAGCAGCCAGAGAGTAGTAGGCAGACCTCCGGGCGAGCAGTACTTC. Encoded protein: CASSQRVVGRPPGEQYF.

The chain is built from TRBV6-6 and TRBJ2-7; D gene uncertain. V lost 1 base and J 0 bases, leaving 4 bases between the germline ends. The CDR3 sequence is 13 residues long. CDR1 and CDR2 from the germline V gene are MNHNY and SVGAGI (reference sequence). CDR3 DNA: TGTGCCAGCAGTTACTACAGCTCCTACGAGCAGTACTTC. Protein: CASSYYSSYEQYF.

Here the CDR3 DNA reads TGTGCCAGCAGAGACTGGAATACGCAGTATTTT. Translated: CASRDWNTQYF. The chain couples TRBV6-5 to TRBJ2-3; D unresolved. The CDR3 extends over 11 amino acids. Trimming took 6 bases from V and 7 from J, leaving 8 bases between them. The V gene's germline CDR1 is MNHEY and CDR2 SVGAGI.

This chain joins TRBV11-3 and TRBJ2-7, with unresolved D. Germline V gives CDR1 SGHNT, CDR2 YENEEA. Trimming took 7 bases from V and 6 from J, leaving 16 bases between them. The CDR3 covers 13 residues. CDR3 sequence reads: CASTERRWAEQYF. The CDR3 nucleotides are TGTGCCAGCACCGAACGCCGATGGGCCGAGCAGTACTTC.

This rearrangement joins TRBV28 to TRBJ1-6, with D hard to call. The length of the CDR3 is 13 residues. The germline gives CDR1 MDHEN, CDR2 SYDVKM. Trimming removed 2 bases from V and 12 bases from J, with 11 bases in between. The CDR3 spells CASSLNWAKPLHF. The CDR3, as DNA: TGTGCCAGCAGTTTAAACTGGGCAAAACCCCTCCACTTT.

The chain is built from TRBV5-6 and TRBJ2-7; the match to TRBD2 covers 9 bases. This CDR3 spans 16 amino acids. Germline assignment: CDR1 SGHDT and CDR2 YYEEEE. V shed 4 bases, J shed 4 bases, and the junction held 12 bases outside the gene matches. The CDR3 loop is CASSRPGAGGRYEQYF. In nucleotides, the CDR3 is TGTGCCAGCAGCCGCCCTGGGGCGGGGGGGCGGTACGAGCAGTACTTC.